Listed below are T cell receptor beta chains from one sample, sequenced in a study of cytomegalovirus exposure and HLA in healthy donors. Profiling relied on immunoSEQ multiplex PCR, and the TCRdb table lists in-frame clones only, not all of them. The sample carries tens of thousands of clones, 85% to 95% recorded once. The sequencing sample was made of PBMCs. These receptors all come from a woman aged 18-30 years in good health and CMV-seronegative. The CDR3 runs from the conserved cysteine through the conserved F or W.

j_call	v_call	cdr3_aa
TRBJ1-6	TRBV14	CASSQGLEAAVPSYNSPLHF
TRBJ1-1	TRBV7-2	CASSSRSGGSTEAFF
TRBJ1-2	TRBV6-1	CASSGQGYGYTF
TRBJ1-2	TRBV15	CATSRDPRTGLSGYTF
TRBJ2-5	TRBV19	CASSSTYVPWAETQYF
TRBJ2-7	TRBV28	CATHLPRTGASYEQYF
TRBJ1-5	TRBV19	CASSFGQVRGPQHF
TRBJ2-2	TRBV6-5	CASSTDRNTGELFF
TRBJ2-3	TRBV30	CAWTAGLAGGQDTQYF
TRBJ2-5	TRBV27	CARRGKTQYF
TRBJ2-5	TRBV28	CASVKGQRTGIGVETQYF
TRBJ2-7	TRBV6-5	CASSYSGLRPPEQYF
TRBJ2-7	TRBV19	CASSSSGGGSYEQYF
TRBJ2-1	TRBV7-9	CASSPVGGDYNEQFF
TRBJ2-1	TRBV7-2	CASRESGGSYNEQFF
TRBJ2-1	TRBV19	CASSTGKSHYNEQFF
TRBJ1-1	TRBV9	CASSAPGVPEAFF
TRBJ1-5	TRBV15	CATSRGAGTQPQHF
TRBJ1-6	TRBV5-4	CASSFSGGQNNSPLHF
TRBJ2-2	TRBV7-2	CASTYGTPSNTGELFF
TRBJ2-7	TRBV6-5	CASSSPGGNAYEQYF
TRBJ2-3	TRBV7-2	CASSSPGSGVDTQYF
TRBJ2-7	TRBV9	CASSEPGTGGAEQYF
TRBJ2-1	TRBV6-6	CASSYSTSGGANEQFF
TRBJ1-3	TRBV13	CASSLGGTGFGNTIYF
TRBJ1-4	TRBV5-1	CASSPGGRLTTNEKLFF
TRBJ2-2	TRBV5-1	CASSLQGQQLITGELFF
TRBJ2-2	TRBV6-5	CASSYEGVNTGELFF
TRBJ2-3	TRBV27	CASSPRGQGGATQYF
TRBJ1-2	TRBV6-5	CASSYTRQGPNYGYTF
TRBJ1-2	TRBV19	CASSITGADYGYTF
TRBJ2-1	TRBV10-3	CAISGGQRYNEQFF
TRBJ2-3	TRBV11-1	CASSLGQGRDTQYF
TRBJ2-7	TRBV11-2	CASSSGLASSYEQYF
TRBJ1-2	TRBV10-2	CASTTPQGGRGYTF
TRBJ1-5	TRBV10-2	CASSLPPGGNQPQHF
TRBJ2-3	TRBV28	CASSPLGSGASTDTQYF
TRBJ1-2	TRBV19	CASSIDADGGYGYTF
TRBJ2-5	TRBV7-2	CASSLARTPRETQYF
TRBJ2-7	TRBV6-1	CASKPGGDHYEQYF
TRBJ2-1	TRBV19	CASESGGAYNEQFF
TRBJ2-1	TRBV29-1	CSGTGRVNEQFF
TRBJ1-5	TRBV27	CASSFSQGARGQPQHF
TRBJ2-1	TRBV25-1	CASSELISSYNEQFF
TRBJ1-5	TRBV9	CASSETDRINQPQHF
TRBJ1-5	TRBV10-3	CAISESERLGGDQPQHF
TRBJ2-2	TRBV6-1	CASRTGNSNTGELFF
TRBJ2-7	TRBV7-6	CASSPGASGGYEQYF
TRBJ2-3	TRBV11-1	CASSPRDTQYF
TRBJ1-2	TRBV7-2	CASRPTPGGYGYTF
TRBJ1-2	TRBV5-6	CASSFTVRGGGYTF
TRBJ1-6	TRBV18	CASSPQGGGNSPLHF
TRBJ1-2	TRBV2	CASRGQGTGYTF
TRBJ1-1	TRBV6-5	CASSYSNPGTEAFF
TRBJ2-1	TRBV7-9	CASSHARGDQQFF
TRBJ2-2	TRBV6-5	CASSSGRELTGELFF
TRBJ2-5	TRBV28	CASSSWTGMQKTQYF